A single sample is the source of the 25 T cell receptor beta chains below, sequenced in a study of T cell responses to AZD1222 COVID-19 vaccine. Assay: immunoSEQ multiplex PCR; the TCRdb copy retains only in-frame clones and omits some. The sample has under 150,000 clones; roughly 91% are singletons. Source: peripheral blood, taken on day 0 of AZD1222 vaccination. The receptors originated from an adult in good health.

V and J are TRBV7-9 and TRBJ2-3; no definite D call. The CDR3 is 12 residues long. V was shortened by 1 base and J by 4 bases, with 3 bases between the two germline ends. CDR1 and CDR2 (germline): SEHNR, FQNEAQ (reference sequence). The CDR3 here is CASSLGADTQYF. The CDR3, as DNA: TGTGCCAGCAGCTTAGGAGCAGATACGCAGTATTTT.

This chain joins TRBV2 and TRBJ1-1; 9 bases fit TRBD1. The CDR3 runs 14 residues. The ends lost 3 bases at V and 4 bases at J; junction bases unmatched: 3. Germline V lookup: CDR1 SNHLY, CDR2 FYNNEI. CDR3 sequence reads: CASSEGQGRTEAFF. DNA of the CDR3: TGTGCCAGCAGTGAGGGACAGGGACGCACTGAAGCTTTCTTT.

The CDR3 protein is CASSWGTVTEAFF. As DNA, the CDR3 is TGTGCCAGCAGTTGGGGGACTGTCACTGAAGCTTTCTTT. V usage is TRBV12-3 or TRBV12-4 and J usage is TRBJ1-1, with a weak D call TRBD1 (5 bases). Trimming pared 4 bases from V and 4 bases from J, leaving 10 bases between. There are 13 residues in the CDR3.

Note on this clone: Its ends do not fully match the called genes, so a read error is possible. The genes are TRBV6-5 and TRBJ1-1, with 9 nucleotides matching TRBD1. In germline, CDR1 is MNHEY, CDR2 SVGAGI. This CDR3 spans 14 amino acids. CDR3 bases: TGTGCCAGCAGACCGGGGACAGGGAACGCTGAAGCTTTCTTT. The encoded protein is CASRPGTGNAEAFF.

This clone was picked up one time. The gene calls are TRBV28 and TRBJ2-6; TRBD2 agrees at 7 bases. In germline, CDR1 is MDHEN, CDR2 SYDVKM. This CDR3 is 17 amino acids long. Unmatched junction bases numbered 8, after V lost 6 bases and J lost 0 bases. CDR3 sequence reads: CASRPGGIGSGANVLTF. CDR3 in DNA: TGTGCCAGCAGACCCGGGGGGATTGGCTCTGGGGCCAACGTCCTGACTTTC.

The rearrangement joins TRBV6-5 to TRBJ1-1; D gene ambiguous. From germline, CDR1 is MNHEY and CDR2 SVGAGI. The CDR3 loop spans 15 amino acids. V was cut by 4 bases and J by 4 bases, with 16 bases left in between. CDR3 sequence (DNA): TGTGCCAGCAGTTTAAGCCGGACTTTAACCACTGAAGCTTTCTTT. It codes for CASSLSRTLTTEAFF.

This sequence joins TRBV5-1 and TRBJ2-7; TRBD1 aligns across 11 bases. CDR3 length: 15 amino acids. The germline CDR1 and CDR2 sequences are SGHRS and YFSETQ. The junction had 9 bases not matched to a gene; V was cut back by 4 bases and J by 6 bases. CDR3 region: CASSLRTGGESEQYF. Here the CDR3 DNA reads TGCGCCAGCAGCCTCCGGACAGGGGGCGAGTCCGAGCAGTACTTC.

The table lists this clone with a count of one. The DNA for the CDR3 is TGTGCCAGTACGACAGGGGATGCAACTAATGAAAAACTGTTTTTT. Its protein is CASTTGDATNEKLFF. The rearrangement joins TRBV7-9 to TRBJ1-4; TRBD1 aligns across 8 bases. The ends lost 9 bases at V and 0 bases at J; junction bases unmatched: 6. The CDR3 has 15 amino acids. From germline, CDR1 is SEHNR and CDR2 FQNEAQ (reference sequence).

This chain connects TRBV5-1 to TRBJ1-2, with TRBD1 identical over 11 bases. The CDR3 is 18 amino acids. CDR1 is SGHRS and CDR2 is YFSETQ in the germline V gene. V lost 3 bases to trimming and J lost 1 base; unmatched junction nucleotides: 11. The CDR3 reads CASSSIMGQGDDNYGYTF. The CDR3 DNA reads TGCGCCAGCAGCTCGATCATGGGACAGGGGGACGATAACTATGGCTACACCTTC. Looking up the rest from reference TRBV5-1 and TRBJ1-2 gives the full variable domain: KAGVTQTPRYLIKTRGQQVTLSCSPISGHRSVSWYQQTPGQGLQFLFEYFSETQRNKGNFPGRFSGRQFSNSRSEMNVSTLELGDSALYLCASSSIMGQGDDNYGYTFGSGTRLTVV.

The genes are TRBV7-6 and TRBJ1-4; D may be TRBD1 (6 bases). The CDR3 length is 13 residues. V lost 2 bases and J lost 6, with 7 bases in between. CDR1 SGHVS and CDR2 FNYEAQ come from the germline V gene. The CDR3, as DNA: TGTGCCAGCAGCTTAAACAGGGATGAAAAACTGTTTTTT. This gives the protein CASSLNRDEKLFF.

CDR3 sequence (DNA): TGTGCCAGCTCACCCTACATCAGGTTCGGGCACGGCGGGGAGCTGTTTTTT. It encodes CASSPYIRFGHGGELFF. This chain links TRBV18 with TRBJ2-2; unclear D gene. The CDR3 extends over 17 amino acids. Germline CDR1 KGHSH, CDR2 LQKENI. Deletions cut 3 bases from V and 7 bases from J, with 21 bases between.

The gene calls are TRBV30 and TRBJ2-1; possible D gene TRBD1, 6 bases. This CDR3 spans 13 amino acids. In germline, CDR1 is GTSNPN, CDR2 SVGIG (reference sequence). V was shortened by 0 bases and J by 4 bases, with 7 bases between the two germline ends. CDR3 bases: TGTGCCTGGAGTGTACAGGGATACAATGAGCAGTTCTTC. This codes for CAWSVQGYNEQFF.

The CDR3 bases are TGTGCCAGTAGTCCCCCCGACAGGGGTTCCGTCGAGCAGTACTTC. It encodes CASSPPDRGSVEQYF. This sequence joins TRBV19 and TRBJ2-7, with 8 nucleotides matching TRBD1. This CDR3 comprises 15 residues. Germline-derived CDR1 and CDR2 are LNHDA and SQIVND (reference sequence). V was clipped by 5 bases and J by 6 bases; unmatched bases: 12.

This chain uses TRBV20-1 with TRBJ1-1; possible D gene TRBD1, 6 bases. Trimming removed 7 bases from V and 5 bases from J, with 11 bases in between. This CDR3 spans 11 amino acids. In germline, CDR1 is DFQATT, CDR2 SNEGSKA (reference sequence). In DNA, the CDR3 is TGCAGTGGGGGGCTAGGGACTGAAGCTTTCTTT. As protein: CSGGLGTEAFF.

The CDR3 DNA reads as TGCGCCAGCAGCTTGGGACTAGCGGGAGGCGCCGGGGAGCTGTTTTTT. Protein sequence: CASSLGLAGGAGELFF. The genes are TRBV5-1 and TRBJ2-2, with TRBD2 identical over 13 bases. The CDR3 has 16 amino acids. With V trimmed by 0 bases and J by 6 bases, 2 bases remained unmatched. CDR1 is SGHRS and CDR2 is YFSETQ in the germline V gene.

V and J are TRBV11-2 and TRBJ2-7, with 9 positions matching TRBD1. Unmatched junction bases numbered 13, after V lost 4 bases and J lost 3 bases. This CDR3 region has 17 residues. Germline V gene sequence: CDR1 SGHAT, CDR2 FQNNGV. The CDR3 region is CASSSTSGTGTNYEQYF. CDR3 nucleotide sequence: TGTGCCAGCAGCTCTACCTCCGGGACAGGGACAAACTACGAGCAGTACTTC.

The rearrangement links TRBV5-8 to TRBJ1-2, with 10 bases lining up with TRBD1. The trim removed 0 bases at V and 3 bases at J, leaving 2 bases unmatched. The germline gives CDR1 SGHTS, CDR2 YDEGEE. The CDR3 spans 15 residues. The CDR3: CASSLGTGGHYGYTF. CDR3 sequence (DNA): TGTGCCAGCAGCTTGGGGACAGGGGGTCACTATGGCTACACCTTC.

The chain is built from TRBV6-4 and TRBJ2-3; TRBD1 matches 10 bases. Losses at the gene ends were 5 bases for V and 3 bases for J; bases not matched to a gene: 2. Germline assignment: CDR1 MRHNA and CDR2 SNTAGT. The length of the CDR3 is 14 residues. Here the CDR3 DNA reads TGTGCCAGCAGTTGGACAGGGGGAACAGATACGCAGTATTTT. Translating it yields CASSWTGGTDTQYF.

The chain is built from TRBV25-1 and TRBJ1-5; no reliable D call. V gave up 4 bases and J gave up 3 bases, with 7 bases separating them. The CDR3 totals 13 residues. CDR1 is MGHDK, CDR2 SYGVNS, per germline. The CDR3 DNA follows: TGTGCCAGCAGTGCCCAGCTCAATCAGCCCCAGCATTTT. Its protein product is CASSAQLNQPQHF.

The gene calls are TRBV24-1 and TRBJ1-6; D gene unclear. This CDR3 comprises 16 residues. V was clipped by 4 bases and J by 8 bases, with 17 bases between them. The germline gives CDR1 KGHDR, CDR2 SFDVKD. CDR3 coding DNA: TGTGCCACCAGTGAACCGCGGGAGTCAGGTGATTCACCCCTCCACTTT. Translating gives CATSEPRESGDSPLHF.

CDR3 bases: TGTGCCAGTAGTATGCTGCAGGGTGGGAATCAGCCCCAGCATTTT. Translation gives CASSMLQGGNQPQHF. This sequence joins TRBV19 and TRBJ1-5; weak D call: TRBD1 (5 bases). V was cut by 3 bases and J by 4 bases, with 13 bases left in between. The CDR3 contains 15 residues. Germline V gene data show CDR1 as LNHDA and CDR2 as SQIVND (reference sequence).

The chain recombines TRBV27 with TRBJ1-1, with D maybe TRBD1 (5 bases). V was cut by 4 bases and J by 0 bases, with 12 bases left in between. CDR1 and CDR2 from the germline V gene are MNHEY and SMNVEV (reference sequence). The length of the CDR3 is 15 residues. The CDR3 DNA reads TGTGCCAGCAGTTCATTGGGGGAGGTGAACACTGAAGCTTTCTTT. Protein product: CASSSLGEVNTEAFF.

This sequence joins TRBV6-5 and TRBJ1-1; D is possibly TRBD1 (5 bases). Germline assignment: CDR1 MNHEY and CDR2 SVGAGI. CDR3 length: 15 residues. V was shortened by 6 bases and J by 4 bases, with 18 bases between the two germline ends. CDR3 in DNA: TGTGCCAGCAGCCCCGGGGCTTCGCCTAGCACTGAAGCTTTCTTT. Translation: CASSPGASPSTEAFF.

The chain's CDR3 is CATRGGGYYGYTF. CDR3 nucleotides: TGTGCCACCCGGGGGGGAGGTTACTATGGCTACACCTTC. The V gene is TRBV19, the J gene TRBJ1-2; tentative D call: TRBD1 (5 bases). The CDR3 loop spans 13 amino acids. V lost 10 bases and J lost 3, with 15 bases in between. The germline V gene encodes CDR1 LNHDA and CDR2 SQIVND (reference sequence). The entire variable domain, with the rest obtained from reference TRBV19 and TRBJ1-2, is as follows: DGGITQSPKYLFRKEGQNVTLSCEQNLNHDAMYWYRQDPGQGLRLIYYSQIVNDFQKGDIAEGYSVSREKKESFPLTVTSAQKNPTAFYLCATRGGGYYGYTFGSGTRLTVV.

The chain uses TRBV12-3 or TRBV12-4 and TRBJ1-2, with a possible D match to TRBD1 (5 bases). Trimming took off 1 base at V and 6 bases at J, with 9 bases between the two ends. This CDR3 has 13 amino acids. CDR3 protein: CASSLVGVNGYTF. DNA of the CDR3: TGTGCCAGCAGTTTAGTGGGGGTCAATGGCTACACCTTC.